Listed below are T cell receptor beta chains from one sample, sequenced in a study of CD8 T cells in ankylosing spondylitis. TCRdb processed the 5' RACE reads anew with MiXCR; each CDR3 protein has one entry. The repertoire includes 190,000 or so distinct CDR3 sequences, about 13% of them detected once, and approximately 15% sits in the top ten. Source material: blood, either unsorted or a sorted T cell fraction (not recorded which). The receptors originated from a male donor with ankylosing spondylitis or in good health (not recorded which). The CDR3 runs from the conserved cysteine through the conserved F or W. Each record gives: D gene, J gene, clone size, V gene, CDR3 DNA, CDR3 protein. D genes are given only for firm matches. Rows may omit the clone size; those that give it use once, few, many or a size class.

>NA|TRBJ2-2|NA|TRBV12-3/TRBV12-4
TGTGCCAGCACCGTTACGGGGGAGCTGTTTTTT
CASTVTGELFF
>TRBD2|TRBJ2-1|few|TRBV20-1
TGCAGTGCTAGAGATTATACCGGGACTAGCGGGACTACCTACAATGAGCAGTTCTTC
CSARDYTGTSGTTYNEQFF
>TRBD2|TRBJ2-5|NA|TRBV4-1
TGCGCCAGCAGCCAAGAGTCTAGCGGGGGGACCCACCAAGAGACCCAGTACTTC
CASSQESSGGTHQETQYF
>TRBD1|TRBJ2-7|NA|TRBV29-1
TGCAGCGTTACCCCCGACAGGGGCCACGAGCAGTACTTC
CSVTPDRGHEQYF
>TRBD2|TRBJ2-1|few|TRBV12-3/TRBV12-4
TGTGCCAGCACCCCTGGACAAGTTAGCGGGAGTCCCTACAATGAGCAGTTCTTC
CASTPGQVSGSPYNEQFF
>TRBD2|TRBJ2-7|few|TRBV2
TGTGCCAGCATCCGCTCGGGGGAGGGTTCCTACGAGCAGTACTTC
CASIRSGEGSYEQYF
>TRBD1|TRBJ2-5|NA|TRBV29-1
TGCAGCGTTGAAGATCGGCTGGGGACAGGGGGGACCCAGTACTTC
CSVEDRLGTGGTQYF
>TRBD1|TRBJ1-1|NA|TRBV4-1
TGCGCCAGCAGCCACCCAGGACAGGGGGTTACTGAAGCTTTCTTT
CASSHPGQGVTEAFF
>NA|TRBJ2-7|NA|TRBV6-1
TGTGCCAGCAGTGATGCTCGGGGCCTCGAGCAGTACTTC
CASSDARGLEQYF
>NA|TRBJ2-5|few|TRBV5-1
TGCGCCAGCACCCCGGTTGGTACGGAGACCCAGTACTTC
CASTPVGTETQYF
>TRBD2|TRBJ2-7|few|TRBV10-2
TGCGCCAGCACAACCTTAGCGGGAAGGTACGAGCAGTACTTC
CASTTLAGRYEQYF
>TRBD1|TRBJ2-7|few|TRBV15
TGTGCCACCAGCAGACCTCCACGGGACAGGGCCTACGAGCAGTACTTC
CATSRPPRDRAYEQYF
>NA|TRBJ2-6|few|TRBV10-1
TGCGCCCGACCCTCTGGGGCCAACGTCCTGACTTTC
CARPSGANVLTF
>TRBD2|TRBJ2-2|NA|TRBV7-2
TGTGCCAGCAGCCCCGGGACTAGCGGCTGGGAGCTGTTTTTT
CASSPGTSGWELFF
>NA|TRBJ2-3|few|TRBV7-7
TGTGCCAGCAGCCCTTACGGGGTAACAGATACGCAGTATTTT
CASSPYGVTDTQYF
>NA|TRBJ2-2|NA|TRBV20-1
TGCAGTGCTAGAAGGCGGACCACCGGGGAGCTGTTTTTT
CSARRRTTGELFF
>TRBD2|TRBJ2-7|few|TRBV12-3/TRBV12-4
TGTGCCAGCAGTACCTATTGGGCTAGCGGTTCCTACGAGCAGTACTTC
CASSTYWASGSYEQYF
>TRBD1|TRBJ2-7|NA|TRBV30
TGTGCCTGGAGTGTAGGGACAGGGCCCTACGAGCAGTACTTC
CAWSVGTGPYEQYF
>NA|TRBJ1-2|NA|TRBV4-1
TGCGCCAGCAGCCAAGTAGGAACCGAGGCTGGCTACACCTTC
CASSQVGTEAGYTF
>TRBD2|TRBJ2-1|few|TRBV2
TGTGCCAGCAGTGTACGACTAGCGGGGGGGGATTACAATGAGCAGTTCTTC
CASSVRLAGGDYNEQFF
>TRBD2|TRBJ2-1|few|TRBV20-1
TGCAGTGCCCATACCCAAGTTAGCGGGGGAAGCTACAATGAGCAGTTCTTC
CSAHTQVSGGSYNEQFF
>NA|TRBJ1-5|few|TRBV12-3/TRBV12-4
TGTGCCAGCAGTTTCAGTTCCCGAGATCAGCCCCAGCATTTT
CASSFSSRDQPQHF
>NA|TRBJ1-1|few|TRBV20-1
TGCAGTGCCCCGGGATCGGGCAGGGACACTGAAGCTTTCTTT
CSAPGSGRDTEAFF
>NA|TRBJ2-7|many|TRBV3-1
TGTGCCAGCAGCCAAGGTATCGAGCAGTACTTC
CASSQGIEQYF
>NA|TRBJ1-2|NA|TRBV30
TGTGCCTGGAGTTTTCACAGTTTCTATGGCTACACCTTC
CAWSFHSFYGYTF
>NA|TRBJ2-7|NA|TRBV4-1
TGCGCCAGCAGCCAAGGACAGGCGGGAATGGAGCAGTACTTC
CASSQGQAGMEQYF
>TRBD1|TRBJ2-7|many|TRBV3-1
TGTGCCAGCAGCCCCGGGACAGGGGTCGAGCAGTACTTC
CASSPGTGVEQYF